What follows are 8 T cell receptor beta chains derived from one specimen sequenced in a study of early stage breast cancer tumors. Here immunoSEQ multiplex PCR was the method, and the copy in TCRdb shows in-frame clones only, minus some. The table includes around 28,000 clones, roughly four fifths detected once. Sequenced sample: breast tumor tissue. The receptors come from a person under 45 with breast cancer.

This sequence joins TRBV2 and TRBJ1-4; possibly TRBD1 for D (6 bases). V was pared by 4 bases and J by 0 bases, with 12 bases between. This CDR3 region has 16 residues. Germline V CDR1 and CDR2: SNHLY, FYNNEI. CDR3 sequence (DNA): TGTGCCAGCAGTGTGGGTAGGACAGCAACTAATGAAAAACTGTTTTTT. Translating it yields CASSVGRTATNEKLFF.

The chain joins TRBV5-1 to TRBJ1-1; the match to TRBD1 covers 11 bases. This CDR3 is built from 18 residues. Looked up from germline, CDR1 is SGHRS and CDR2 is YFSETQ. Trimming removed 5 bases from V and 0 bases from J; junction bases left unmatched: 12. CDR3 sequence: CASRRIRGQGGMNTEAFF. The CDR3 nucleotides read TGCGCCAGCAGAAGAATCAGGGGACAGGGGGGGATGAACACTGAAGCTTTCTTT.

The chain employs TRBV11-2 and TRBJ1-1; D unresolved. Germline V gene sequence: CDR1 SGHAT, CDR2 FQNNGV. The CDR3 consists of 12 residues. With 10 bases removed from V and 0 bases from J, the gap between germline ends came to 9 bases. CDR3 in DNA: TGTGCCATCCGGACTCTGAACACTGAAGCTTTCTTT. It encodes CAIRTLNTEAFF.

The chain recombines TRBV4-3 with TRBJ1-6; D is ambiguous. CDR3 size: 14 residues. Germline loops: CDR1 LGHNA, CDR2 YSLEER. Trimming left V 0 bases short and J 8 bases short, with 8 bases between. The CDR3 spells CASSQEAGYSPLHF. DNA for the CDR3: TGCGCCAGCAGCCAAGAGGCAGGCTATTCACCCCTCCACTTT.

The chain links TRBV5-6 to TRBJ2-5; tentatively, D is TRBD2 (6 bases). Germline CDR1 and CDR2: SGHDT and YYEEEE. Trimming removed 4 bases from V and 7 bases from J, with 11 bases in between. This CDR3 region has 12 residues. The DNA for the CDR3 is TGTGCCAGCAGCCCCATCGGGGGGACCCAGTACTTC. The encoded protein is CASSPIGGTQYF.

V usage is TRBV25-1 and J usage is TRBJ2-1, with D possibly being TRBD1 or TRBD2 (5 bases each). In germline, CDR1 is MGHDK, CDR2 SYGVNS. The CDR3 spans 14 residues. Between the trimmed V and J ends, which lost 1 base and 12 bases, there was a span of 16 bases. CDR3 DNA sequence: TGTGCCAGCAGTGAATCCCTGGGACGGTTAACGCAGTTCTTC. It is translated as CASSESLGRLTQFF.

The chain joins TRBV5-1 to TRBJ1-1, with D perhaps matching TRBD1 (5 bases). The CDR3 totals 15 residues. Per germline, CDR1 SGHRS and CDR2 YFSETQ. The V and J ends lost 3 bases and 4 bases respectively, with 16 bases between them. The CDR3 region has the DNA TGCGCCAGCAGCTGGGGGATGGGCTATGGCACTGAAGCTTTCTTT. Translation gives CASSWGMGYGTEAFF.

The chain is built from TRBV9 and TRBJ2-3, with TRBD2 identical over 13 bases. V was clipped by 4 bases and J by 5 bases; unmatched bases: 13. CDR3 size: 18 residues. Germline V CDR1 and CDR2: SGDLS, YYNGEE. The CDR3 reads CASSPRTSGGTKGDTQYF. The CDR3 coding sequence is TGTGCCAGCAGCCCCCGGACTAGCGGGGGTACTAAGGGAGATACGCAGTATTTT.